This T cell receptor (beta chain) was captured in a study of T-cell memory formation after mild COVID-19. TCR alpha and TCR beta cDNA libraries with sample barcodes and UMIs came from 5'RACE using constant-segment primers. TCRdb re-called the 5' RACE reads with MiXCR, one entry per CDR3 protein. There are 300,000 to 400,000 distinct CDR3 sequences in the sample; around 13% occur only once, and 22% lies in the top ten. In this sample, this clonotype turned up a few times. CDR1 is SGHRS and CDR2 is YFSETQ in the germline V gene. Trimming left V 4 bases short and J 7 bases short, with 11 bases between. This CDR3 region has 13 residues.

The source material was PBMCs or a T cell subset sorted from them (not recorded which). The sequence was collected from a man aged 18 to 35 who had mild COVID-19 (a few samples of this study predate the infection). Cell type and time point are not known. This chain joins TRBV5-1 and TRBJ1-4; D remains ambiguous. The CDR3 bases are TGCGCCAGCAGCCCAACCCCGGGTGAAAAACTGTTTTTT. Residues: CASSPTPGEKLFF.